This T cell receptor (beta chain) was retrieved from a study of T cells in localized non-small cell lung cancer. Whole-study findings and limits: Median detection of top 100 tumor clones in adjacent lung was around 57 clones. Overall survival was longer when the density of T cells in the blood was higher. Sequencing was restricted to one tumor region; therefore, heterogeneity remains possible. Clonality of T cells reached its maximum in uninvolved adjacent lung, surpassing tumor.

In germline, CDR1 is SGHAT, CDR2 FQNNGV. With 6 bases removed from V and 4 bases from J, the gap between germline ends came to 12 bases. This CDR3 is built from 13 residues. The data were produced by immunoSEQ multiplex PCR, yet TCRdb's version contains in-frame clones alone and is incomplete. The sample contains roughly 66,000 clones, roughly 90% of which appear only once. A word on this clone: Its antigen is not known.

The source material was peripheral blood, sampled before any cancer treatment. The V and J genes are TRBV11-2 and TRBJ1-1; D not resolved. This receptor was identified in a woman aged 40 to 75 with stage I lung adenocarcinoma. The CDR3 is CASSYGGATEAFF. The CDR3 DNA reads TGTGCCAGCAGTTATGGTGGTGCCACTGAAGCTTTCTTT.